What follows describes a single T cell receptor (beta chain). Its matching antigen is unknown. This CDR3 is built from 14 residues. The data were taken from a study of T cell responses to AZD1222 COVID-19 vaccine. Study-level points and caveats: Two AZD1222 administrations were followed by greater Spike-specific TCR breadth and depth. The donors showed a predominance of white British ancestry and of females, with possible underestimation of clonal diversity.

Data came from immunoSEQ multiplex PCR; TCRdb stores just in-frame clones and leaves some out. The sample has some 170,000 clones, 85% to 90% seen once; the top ten hold 4.3%. This receptor was obtained from an adult who received the MenACWY meningococcal vaccine as a control. Sample: peripheral blood, taken 28 days after the second dose of the MenACWY control vaccine. The chain joins TRBV21-1 to TRBJ2-2. TRBV21-1 is a documented pseudogene. The CDR3 coding sequence is TGTGCCAGCCTAGAGGGGTTGGGCACCGGGGAGCTGTTTTTT. Translation: CASLEGLGTGELFF.